This paragraph reports one T cell receptor (beta chain). What it binds is unknown. This record belongs to a study of T cell responses to AZD1222 COVID-19 vaccine. Clones were read by immunoSEQ multiplex PCR, and TCRdb kept only the in-frame ones, dropping some. The sample yields 50,000 to 65,000 clones, roughly 90% seen once. Both about-4-week and about-12-week second-dose recipients were combined. Study-level points and caveats: CD4 TCRs associated with vaccination spanned spike, dominating at 160-218 and 743-854. In the spike-specific TCR repertoire, nearly half reportedly target unmutated variant regions.

The origin of this receptor is an adult who received the AZD1222 COVID-19 vaccine. The sequencing here drew on peripheral blood, taken 28 days after the second AZD1222 dose.

The CDR3: CASSPASDGELFF. The CDR3 DNA follows: TGTGCCAGCAGCCCGGCCAGCGACGGGGAGCTGTTTTTT. The chain joins TRBV7-3 to TRBJ2-2; no definite D call. The V end was cut by 5 bases, the J end by 7 bases, with 11 bases between. This CDR3 contains 13 residues. CDR1 and CDR2 (germline): SGHTA, FQGTGA.